The 9 T cell receptor beta chains below were found in one sample sequenced in a study of PD-1 blockade in mismatch repair-deficient tumors. The repertoire was sequenced with immunoSEQ multiplex PCR; TCRdb's copy has only in-frame clones and lacks some. The sample gives approximately 110,000 clones, about three quarters of which show up once; 4.5% to 5.5% is in the top ten. This specimen was peripheral blood, taken just over 59 weeks after starting pembrolizumab. These receptors originate from an adult with mismatch repair-deficient cancer.

The CDR3 here is CAISPGIAESYEQYF. The DNA for the CDR3 is TGTGCCATCAGCCCCGGGATAGCGGAGTCCTACGAGCAGTACTTC. The chain uses TRBV10-3 and TRBJ2-7; D perhaps matches TRBD2 (6 bases). CDR1 and CDR2 from the germline V gene are ENHRY and SYGVKD. The CDR3 runs 15 residues. Trimming pared 6 bases from V and 1 base from J, leaving 16 bases between.

This sequence joins TRBV4-1 and TRBJ2-7; D is uncertain. This CDR3 has 13 amino acids. The V and J ends lost 0 bases and 9 bases respectively, with 12 bases between them. The germline gives CDR1 MGHRA, CDR2 YSYEKL. The CDR3: CASSQELKTVQYF. The DNA for the CDR3 is TGCGCCAGCAGCCAAGAACTCAAGACCGTGCAGTACTTC.

This clone was seen only once. V is TRBV6-5 and J is TRBJ2-4; D remains ambiguous. Germline CDR1 is MNHEY and CDR2 is SVGAGI. This CDR3 spans 14 amino acids. With 2 bases removed from V and 0 bases from J, the gap between germline ends came to 5 bases. This chain's CDR3 is CASSYGLAKNIQYF. The CDR3 nucleotides read TGTGCCAGCAGTTACGGGCTAGCCAAAAACATTCAGTACTTC.

In DNA, the CDR3 is TGTGCCAGCAGCTTCGTAGAGTCAAGTGAAGCTTTCTTT. Residues: CASSFVESSEAFF. The chain carries TRBV5-4 and TRBJ1-1; the D is unclear. The CDR3 is made up of 13 amino acids. Germline lookup yields CDR1 SGHNT and CDR2 YYREEE (reference sequence). Trimming took 2 bases from V and 7 from J, leaving 12 bases between them.

A word on this clone: At the DNA level, this CDR3 is encoded by other sequences in the same sample as well. This chain joins TRBV7-2 and TRBJ1-2; D is undetermined. CDR1 and CDR2 from the germline V gene are SGHTA and FQGNSA. Deletions cut 3 bases from V and 2 bases from J, with 7 bases between. The CDR3 is 13 residues long. The CDR3 reads CASSFPGNYGYTF. The CDR3, as DNA: TGTGCCAGCAGCTTTCCCGGCAACTATGGCTACACCTTC. The whole variable domain, remainder taken from reference TRBV7-2 and TRBJ1-2, is GAGVSQSPSNKVTEKGKDVELRCDPISGHTALYWYRQSLGQGLEFLIYFQGNSAPDKSGLPSDRFSAERTGGSVSTLTIQRTQQEDSAVYLCASSFPGNYGYTFGSGTRLTVV.

The chain has TRBV6-5 and TRBJ2-3; 9 nucleotides line up with TRBD1. Germline V CDR1 and CDR2: MNHEY, SVGAGI. V was pared by 5 bases and J by 2 bases, with 5 bases of the junction left unmatched. This CDR3 comprises 15 residues. CDR3 amino acids: CASSHRGRFTDTQYF. The CDR3 nucleotides are TGTGCCAGCAGTCACAGGGGGCGCTTCACAGATACGCAGTATTTT.

The chain has TRBV6-1 and TRBJ2-4; TRBD2 aligns across 11 bases. This CDR3 comprises 17 residues. Per the germline V gene, CDR1 is MNHNS and CDR2 is SASEGT. V gave up 3 bases and J gave up 6 bases; unmatched junction bases: 10. CDR3 coding DNA: TGTGCCAGCAGTGAGAGACTAGCGGGATCATATTTAAACATTCAGTACTTC. This gives the protein CASSERLAGSYLNIQYF.

CDR3 in amino acids: CASSLGGDSNQPQHF. Here the CDR3 DNA reads TGTGCCAGCAGCTTAGGCGGGGACAGCAATCAGCCCCAGCATTTT. This sequence joins TRBV7-9 and TRBJ1-5, with D possibly matching TRBD1 (5 bases). The CDR3 spans 15 residues. Trimming shortened V by 1 base and J by 1 base, and 8 bases separated the two germline ends. Germline V CDR1 and CDR2: SEHNR, FQNEAQ (reference sequence).

This clone was picked up one time. This CDR3 is CASSQSGCRGRMNTEAFF. The CDR3 region has the DNA TGCGCCAGCAGTCAATCTGGTTGTAGGGGTCGCATGAACACTGAAGCTTTCTTT. The V call is TRBV23-1, the J call TRBJ1-1, with a possible D match to TRBD1 (5 bases). TRBV23-1 is assigned to the ORF class and has an uncertain function. The CDR3 extends over 18 amino acids. Between the trimmed V and J ends, which lost 0 bases and 0 bases, there was a span of 17 bases.